These 29 T cell receptor beta chains were sequenced from one sample in a study of blood T cell repertoires in COVID-19. The assay was immunoSEQ multiplex PCR, and TCRdb's table has in-frame clones only and misses some. In the table there are around 250,000 clones, approximately 80% of which are singletons. The sample comprised peripheral blood. These receptors all stem from a man aged 30-40 years who had recovered from COVID-19.

The chain recombines TRBV2 with TRBJ2-1, with 9 bases that match TRBD1. After removal of 4 bases from V and 14 bases from J, the junction contained 3 bases not matched to a gene. CDR1 SNHLY and CDR2 FYNNEI come from the germline V gene. CDR3 size: 11 residues. CDR3 bases: TGTGCCAGCAGTGTTGGGACAGGGAAGTTCTTC. Translating it yields CASSVGTGKFF.

The rearrangement links TRBV4-1 to TRBJ2-7; the match to TRBD1 covers 12 bases. Trimming removed 0 bases from V and 1 base from J; junction bases left unmatched: 4. Germline V CDR1 and CDR2: MGHRA, YSYEKL. The CDR3 is made up of 17 amino acids. CDR3 in DNA: TGCGCCAGCAGCCAAGATCCGGGACAGGGGGCTTCCTACGAGCAGTACTTC. As protein: CASSQDPGQGASYEQYF.

DNA of the CDR3: TGTGCCAGCGAAATAAGGCGGGACAATTCACCCCTCCACTTT. Protein sequence: CASEIRRDNSPLHF. The V and J genes are TRBV2 and TRBJ1-6; a weak D match, TRBD1 (5 bases). This CDR3 region has 14 residues. From germline, CDR1 is SNHLY and CDR2 FYNNEI. Trimming removed 8 bases at V and 7 bases at J, with 15 bases between.

This chain uses TRBV4-2 with TRBJ2-5; the match to TRBD2 covers 15 bases. Per the germline V gene, CDR1 is LGHNA and CDR2 is YNFKEQ. The CDR3 covers 16 residues. The J segment lost 4 bases and the V segment lost 7 bases, leaving 7 bases of the junction unmatched. The DNA of the CDR3 is TGTGCCAGCACCAGGGGACTAGCGGGGGGTCGAGAGACCCAGTACTTC. Translated: CASTRGLAGGRETQYF.

V is TRBV19 and J is TRBJ2-3, with D tentatively TRBD2 (7 bases). V was pared by 5 bases and J by 1 base, with 10 bases between. The germline gives CDR1 LNHDA, CDR2 SQIVND (reference sequence). The CDR3 is 14 residues long. CDR3 sequence reads: CASSWGGRTDTQYF. The CDR3 DNA follows: TGTGCCAGTAGTTGGGGGGGGCGCACAGATACGCAGTATTTT.

This chain connects TRBV3-1 (or the pseudogene TRBV3-2) to TRBJ1-2, with a weak D call TRBD1 (6 bases). The CDR3 sequence is 13 residues long. Trimming took off 0 bases at V and 9 bases at J, with 11 bases between the two ends. Germline lookup yields CDR1 LGHDT and CDR2 YNNKEL (reference sequence). The CDR3 region has the DNA TGTGCCAGCAGCCAAGAGACAGGAGGAAGCTACACCTTC. Translating it yields CASSQETGGSYTF.

The chain uses TRBV7-9 and TRBJ1-2; D unresolved. The CDR3 runs 13 residues. Per germline, CDR1 SEHNR and CDR2 FQNEAQ (reference sequence). V was cut by 5 bases and J by 3 bases, with 10 bases left in between. CDR3 sequence reads: CASSPSSDYGYTF. CDR3 in DNA: TGTGCCAGCAGCCCCTCTTCTGACTATGGCTACACCTTC. Together with reference TRBV7-9 and TRBJ1-2, the CDR3 gives the full variable domain: DTGVSQNPRHKITKRGQNVTFRCDPISEHNRLYWYRQTLGQGPEFLTYFQNEAQLEKSRLLSDRFSAERPKGSFSTLEIQRTEQGDSAMYLCASSPSSDYGYTFGSGTRLTVV.

The chain has TRBV6-5 and TRBJ1-1; unclear D gene. With 7 bases removed from V and 10 bases from J, the gap between germline ends came to 10 bases. This CDR3 spans 10 amino acids. From germline, CDR1 is MNHEY and CDR2 SVGAGI. The CDR3 region is CASNVSPAFF. CDR3 in DNA: TGTGCCAGCAATGTATCCCCAGCTTTCTTT.

The chain combines TRBV11-1 with TRBJ2-7; 10 bases match TRBD1. The V gene end was trimmed by 5 bases and the J gene end by 2 bases; junction bases not matched to a gene: 3. Germline V CDR1 and CDR2: SGHAT, FQDESV (reference sequence). The CDR3 covers 14 residues. The CDR3 DNA is TGTGCCAGCAGCGCAGACAGGGGGCCCTACGAGCAGTACTTC. This codes for CASSADRGPYEQYF. Full variable domain (outside the CDR3, taken from reference TRBV11-1 and TRBJ2-7): EAEVAQSPRYKITEKSQAVAFWCDPISGHATLYWYRQILGQGPELLVQFQDESVVDDSQLPKDRFSAERLKGVDSTLKIQPAELGDSAMYLCASSADRGPYEQYFGPGTRLTVT.

A note on this clone: Other DNA sequences in the same sample also yield this CDR3. The rearrangement joins TRBV7-9 to TRBJ2-2; TRBD1 agrees at 10 bases. CDR3 size: 15 residues. The germline V gene encodes CDR1 SEHNR and CDR2 FQNEAQ (reference sequence). V was pared by 6 bases and J by 5 bases, with 6 bases of the junction left unmatched. The CDR3 reads CASRPGQGGTGELFF. CDR3 DNA sequence: TGTGCCAGCAGGCCTGGACAGGGGGGTACCGGGGAGCTGTTTTTT. The full variable domain, with the rest looked up from reference TRBV7-9 and TRBJ2-2, is DTGVSQNPRHKITKRGQNVTFRCDPISEHNRLYWYRQTLGQGPEFLTYFQNEAQLEKSRLLSDRFSAERPKGSFSTLEIQRTEQGDSAMYLCASRPGQGGTGELFFGEGSRLTVL.

This chain connects TRBV10-3 to TRBJ2-2; 9 nucleotides line up with TRBD2. Trimming took 2 bases from V and 6 from J; bases not matched to a gene: 7. CDR3 length equals 16 residues. Looked up from germline, CDR1 is ENHRY and CDR2 is SYGVKD. DNA of the CDR3: TGTGCCATCAGTGAGCGGCTAGCGGGGATCTCCGGGGAGCTGTTTTTT. Its translation: CAISERLAGISGELFF.

This clone was seen only once. The rearrangement uses TRBV9 and TRBJ1-2; 7 nucleotides agree with TRBD1. The V and J ends lost 0 bases and 8 bases, in that order; junction bases with no gene match: 10. CDR3 length equals 15 residues. Germline CDR1 reads SGDLS; CDR2 reads YYNGEE. CDR3 sequence (DNA): TGTGCCAGCAGCGTAGGGGAGACAGGGTTGCAGGGCTACACCTTC. Residues: CASSVGETGLQGYTF.

This clone was seen repeatedly, ten times or more. The chain combines TRBV6-1 with TRBJ2-7; D possibly corresponds to TRBD2 (6 bases). Trimming pared 3 bases from V and 6 bases from J, leaving 18 bases between. CDR1 MNHNS and CDR2 SASEGT come from the germline V gene. The CDR3 totals 15 residues. The CDR3 DNA follows: TGTGCCAGCAGTGAGTTGGTAAAGGGGAGGTCCGAGCAGTACTTC. Its protein product is CASSELVKGRSEQYF.

This sequence joins TRBV4-2 and TRBJ1-3; D possibly corresponds to TRBD1 (5 bases). CDR1 and CDR2 from the germline V gene are LGHNA and YNFKEQ. Trimming took 0 bases from V and 5 from J, leaving 11 bases between them. The CDR3 spans 15 residues. CDR3 sequence: CASSQDLGLRNTIYF. The CDR3 DNA reads as TGTGCCAGCAGCCAAGATTTGGGGCTGAGAAACACCATATATTTT.

This sequence joins TRBV3-1 (or the pseudogene TRBV3-2) and TRBJ2-1, with D unresolved. In germline, CDR1 is LGHDT, CDR2 YNNKEL (reference sequence). The V and J ends lost 1 base and 9 bases respectively, with 7 bases between them. This CDR3 contains 12 residues. The CDR3: CASSQGGSEQFF. As DNA, the CDR3 is TGTGCCAGCAGCCAAGGCGGATCTGAGCAGTTCTTC.

This chain links TRBV5-4 with TRBJ1-1; D gene uncertain. Trimming took off 7 bases at V and 1 base at J, with 14 bases between the two ends. The CDR3 loop spans 14 amino acids. Looked up from germline, CDR1 is SGHNT and CDR2 is YYREEE (reference sequence). The DNA for the CDR3 is TGTGCCAGCCGGAGGATCGGCCCGAACACTGAAGCTTTCTTT. As protein: CASRRIGPNTEAFF.

A single count supports this clone. V usage is TRBV5-5 and J usage is TRBJ2-7; perhaps TRBD2 as D (6 bases). The CDR3 is 14 residues long. The V gene's germline CDR1 is SGHKS and CDR2 YYEKEE (reference sequence). V was pared by 3 bases and J by 5 bases, with 15 bases between. The CDR3 spells CASSSSLAINEQYF. In nucleotides, the CDR3 is TGTGCCAGCAGCTCCTCACTAGCAATAAACGAGCAGTACTTC. The variable domain in full, completed from reference TRBV5-5 and TRBJ2-7, reads DAGVTQSPTHLIKTRGQQVTLRCSPISGHKSVSWYQQVLGQGPQFIFQYYEKEERGRGNFPDRFSARQFPNYSSELNVNALLLGDSALYLCASSSSLAINEQYFGPGTRLTVT.

This clone was detected once. V gene TRBV5-1 combines with J gene TRBJ1-3; 7 nucleotides align to TRBD1. With V trimmed by 4 bases and J by 2 bases, 6 bases remained unmatched. Germline V gene lookup returns CDR1 SGHRS and CDR2 YFSETQ. This CDR3 spans 15 amino acids. Here the CDR3 reads CASSVVGQAGNTIYF. The CDR3 coding sequence is TGCGCCAGCAGCGTCGTCGGACAGGCTGGAAACACCATATATTTT.

This chain connects TRBV9 to TRBJ1-2, with TRBD1 as a possible D gene (5 bases). CDR1 SGDLS and CDR2 YYNGEE come from the germline V gene. The V and J ends lost 2 bases and 5 bases respectively, with 7 bases between them. The CDR3 consists of 12 residues. CDR3 in amino acids: CASSVDSYGYTF. In nucleotides, the CDR3 is TGTGCCAGCAGCGTCGACAGTTATGGCTACACCTTC.

This clone was seen a few times. V gene TRBV2 combines with J gene TRBJ2-7, with D uncertain. CDR3 size: 12 residues. The ends were cut back, 4 bases at V and 3 bases at J, with 7 bases in the middle. Germline V CDR1 and CDR2: SNHLY, FYNNEI. CDR3: CASSVLGYEQYV. The CDR3 DNA sequence: TGTGCCAGCAGTGTTCTAGGCTACGAGCAGTACGTC.

The chain has TRBV27 and TRBJ2-2; TRBD2 aligns across 13 bases. Germline CDR1 reads MNHEY; CDR2 reads SMNVEV (reference sequence). The CDR3 has 17 amino acids. Losses at the gene ends were 6 bases for V and 6 bases for J; bases not matched to a gene: 10. CDR3 sequence reads: CASSGLAGAYGPGELFF. Written as DNA, the CDR3 is TGTGCCAGCAGCGGACTAGCGGGGGCCTATGGGCCCGGGGAGCTGTTTTTT.

Here the CDR3 reads CASRGGTAEAFF. The CDR3 DNA sequence: TGTGCCAGCAGAGGCGGGACAGCCGAAGCTTTCTTT. The V and J genes are TRBV3-1 (or the pseudogene TRBV3-2) and TRBJ1-1, with 7 bases identical to TRBD1. With V trimmed by 6 bases and J by 8 bases, 6 bases remained unmatched. This CDR3 is built from 12 residues. Germline lookup yields CDR1 LGHDT and CDR2 YNNKEL (reference sequence).

This chain connects TRBV18 to TRBJ2-3; possible D gene TRBD2, 5 bases. V lost 1 base to trimming and J lost 2 bases, with 13 bases between them. Germline CDR1 reads KGHSH; CDR2 reads LQKENI. The CDR3 is 16 amino acids. The CDR3 protein is CASSPLSGLATDTQYF. CDR3 DNA sequence: TGTGCCAGCTCACCACTTTCCGGACTGGCCACAGATACGCAGTATTTT.

The chain couples TRBV7-9 to TRBJ2-3; D may be TRBD1 (5 bases). Germline V CDR1 and CDR2: SEHNR, FQNEAQ (reference sequence). There are 15 residues in the CDR3. The V end lost 1 base, the J end lost 4 bases, and 12 bases lay between the germline ends. The CDR3 nucleotides are TGTGCCAGCAGCTTAGGTGGGGCGTCCCCAGATACGCAGTATTTT. Its protein is CASSLGGASPDTQYF. The variable domain in full, with the rest retrieved from reference TRBV7-9 and TRBJ2-3, is DTGVSQNPRHKITKRGQNVTFRCDPISEHNRLYWYRQTLGQGPEFLTYFQNEAQLEKSRLLSDRFSAERPKGSFSTLEIQRTEQGDSAMYLCASSLGGASPDTQYFGPGTRLTVL.

The rearrangement uses TRBV2 and TRBJ2-7; 9 bases map to TRBD1. Losses at the gene ends were 6 bases for V and 3 bases for J; bases not matched to a gene: 6. The CDR3 runs to 14 residues. Germline assignment: CDR1 SNHLY and CDR2 FYNNEI. This chain's CDR3 is CASRRDRDDYEQYF. Written as DNA, the CDR3 is TGTGCCAGCAGGCGGGACAGGGACGACTACGAGCAGTACTTC.

This clone occurred a few times. The CDR3 DNA reads as TGTGCCATCAGGGACGGGGTTTGGTCTGAAGCTTTCTTT. Protein product: CAIRDGVWSEAFF. The V call is TRBV10-3, the J call TRBJ1-1, with D hard to call. The CDR3 is 13 amino acids. The germline V gene has CDR1 ENHRY and CDR2 SYGVKD. V lost 6 bases and J 6 bases, leaving 14 bases between the germline ends.

V and J are TRBV14 and TRBJ2-1, with D possibly matching TRBD2 (6 bases). Per the germline V gene, CDR1 is SGHDN and CDR2 is FVKESK. The CDR3 is made up of 17 amino acids. Trimming left V 4 bases short and J 1 base short, with 17 bases between. CDR3 DNA sequence: TGTGCCAGCAGCCCCCTGGTCGGGGCGGGGTCCTACAATGAGCAGTTCTTC. The encoded protein is CASSPLVGAGSYNEQFF. Using reference TRBV14 and TRBJ2-1 for the parts outside the CDR3, the full variable domain is EAGVTQFPSHSVIEKGQTVTLRCDPISGHDNLYWYRRVMGKEIKFLLHFVKESKQDESGMPNNRFLAERTGGTYSTLKVQPAELEDSGVYFCASSPLVGAGSYNEQFFGPGTRLTVL.

The chain couples TRBV21-1 to TRBJ2-7; the DNA was not used to check the table's D call, TRBD2. TRBV21-1 is given as a pseudogene. CDR3 length: 18 residues. CDR3: CASSNGGPDVVSFYEQYV. The DNA of the CDR3 is TGTGCCAGCAGCAATGGAGGTCCCGACGTGGTGTCATTCTACGAGCAGTACGTC.

This sequence joins TRBV28 and TRBJ2-3; 10 bases fit TRBD1. CDR3 length: 15 amino acids. Per the germline V gene, CDR1 is MDHEN and CDR2 is SYDVKM. V lost 6 bases, J lost 5 bases, and 8 bases stayed unmatched. CDR3 DNA: TGTGCCAGCAGCCCCGGGACAGGGGATATAGATACGCAGTATTTT. Amino acids: CASSPGTGDIDTQYF.